One and the same sample provided the 11 T cell receptor beta chains below, sequenced in a study of human T cells and chemical hapten exposure (dated by TCRdb to the early 2020s). Library prep was done by RACE. The sequencing machine was a NextSeq 500. Using fastp at Q25 and MiXCR, TCRdb reprocessed the public reads and kept productive beta chains. Here each entry gathers all rows of one CDR3 protein and keeps the most common genes and DNA. The table for this sample lists 300,000 to 350,000 distinct CDR3 sequences; about 7% of them were counted only once. The ten largest account for about 8% of the sample. The time point tag for this specimen amounts to: patch test 1, 2 weeks after DPC sensitization. Read against the paper, the sample's treatment or condition label means: therapeutic diphenylcyclopropenone sensitization with weekly scalp DPC. The source was whole blood, collected in connection with sensitization to the hapten diphenylcyclopropenone (DPC). These receptors all stem from a woman aged 18-30 years with alopecia areata. Some clones in this sample may be carry-over from other donors' samples.

This clonotype showed up just a few times. The chain joins TRBV7-2 to TRBJ1-2; D remains unclear. The germline V gene encodes CDR1 SGHTA and CDR2 FQGNSA. Between the trimmed V and J ends, which lost 0 bases and 8 bases, there was a span of 13 bases. The CDR3 totals 14 residues. CDR3 region: CASSLAREKYGYTF. CDR3 sequence (DNA): TGTGCCAGCAGCTTAGCCCGCGAGAAGTACGGCTACACCTTC.

The V call is TRBV6-5, the J call TRBJ1-6, with D possibly TRBD1 on 6 matching bases. The V gene lost 6 bases and the J gene lost 6 bases, with 9 bases spanning the gap. Per the germline V gene, CDR1 is MNHEY and CDR2 is SVGAGI. The length of the CDR3 is 13 residues. In DNA form, the CDR3 reads TGTGCCAGCAGCAGGGGCACTAATTCACCCCTCCACTTT. Translation: CASSRGTNSPLHF.

This clonotype appeared many times. The chain joins TRBV6-2 or TRBV6-3 to TRBJ2-3; 10 nucleotides agree with TRBD2. Unmatched junction bases numbered 10, after V lost 6 bases and J lost 1 base. CDR1 is MNHEY and CDR2 is SVGEGT in the germline V gene. The CDR3 loop spans 17 amino acids. This chain's CDR3 is CASSPQPGTSGTDTQYF. In DNA, the CDR3 is TGTGCCAGCAGCCCACAGCCCGGGACTAGCGGCACAGATACGCAGTATTTT.

This clonotype was recorded at least ten times. The gene calls are TRBV4-2 and TRBJ1-5; D is perhaps TRBD1 (6 bases). CDR1 is LGHNA, CDR2 YNFKEQ, per germline. Trimming cost V 4 bases and J 3 bases, with 13 bases left between them. The CDR3 totals 15 residues. The CDR3 DNA follows: TGTGCCAGCAGCCCAGAGACAGGCTTCAATCAGCCCCAGCATTTT. This sequence encodes CASSPETGFNQPQHF.

There are a few counts of this clonotype. This chain uses TRBV28 with TRBJ1-5; D is perhaps TRBD1 (6 bases). With 9 bases removed from V and 2 bases from J, the gap between germline ends came to 14 bases. From germline, CDR1 is MDHEN and CDR2 SYDVKM. This CDR3 contains 14 residues. The CDR3 nucleotides read TGTGCCAGTACCAGGGGATGGGGCAATCAGCCCCAGCATTTT. It translates to CASTRGWGNQPQHF.

The gene calls are TRBV4-1 and TRBJ1-5; D not certain. V was pared by 1 base and J by 5 bases, with 6 bases between. The CDR3 runs 13 residues. Germline loops: CDR1 MGHRA, CDR2 YSYEKL. CDR3 loop: CASSQALYQPQHF. The CDR3 DNA is TGCGCCAGCAGCCAAGCTTTATATCAGCCCCAGCATTTT.

The chain combines TRBV6-2 or TRBV6-3 with TRBJ1-1; D unclear. CDR3 size: 13 residues. The germline V gene encodes CDR1 MNHEY and CDR2 SVGEGT. V was pared by 2 bases and J by 10 bases, with 14 bases between. The DNA for the CDR3 is TGTGCCAGCAGTTACCCCACTAAAGGTGGAGCTTTCTTT. Translated: CASSYPTKGGAFF.

The chain carries TRBV5-5 and TRBJ1-2; no definite D call. V gave up 3 bases and J gave up 4 bases, with 19 bases separating them. The germline V gene encodes CDR1 SGHKS and CDR2 YYEKEE (reference sequence). The CDR3 runs to 16 residues. In DNA, the CDR3 is TGTGCCAGCAGCTCGAGGGATGGAGTCCCGATCTATGGCTACACCTTC. This sequence encodes CASSSRDGVPIYGYTF.

This clonotype was detected many times. The chain joins TRBV12-3 or TRBV12-4 to TRBJ1-5; D uncertain. The CDR3 totals 13 residues. Between the trimmed V and J ends, which lost 3 bases and 7 bases, there was a span of 10 bases. The CDR3 loop is CASSFSGNQPQHF. DNA of the CDR3: TGTGCCAGCAGTTTTAGCGGAAACCAGCCCCAGCATTTT.

In its sample, this clonotype was seen many times. The V call is TRBV6-6, the J call TRBJ1-4; D is unresolved. CDR1 is MNHNY and CDR2 is SVGAGI in the germline V gene (reference sequence). The CDR3 covers 15 residues. The V end was cut by 3 bases, the J end by 5 bases, with 13 bases between. The CDR3 sequence: CASSYSSAGNEKLFF. CDR3 nucleotide sequence: TGTGCCAGCAGTTATAGTAGTGCGGGAAATGAAAAACTGTTTTTT.

This clonotype was seen only a few times. This chain joins TRBV12-3 or TRBV12-4 and TRBJ2-7; D possibly matches TRBD1 or TRBD2 (5 bases each). This CDR3 spans 14 amino acids. The V gene lost 3 bases and the J gene lost 4 bases, with 13 bases spanning the gap. CDR3 in amino acids: CASSFIGREYEQYF. In DNA form, the CDR3 reads TGTGCCAGCAGTTTTATCGGCAGGGAGTACGAGCAGTACTTC.